This TCR beta chain was captured in a study of cytomegalovirus exposure and HLA in healthy donors (dated by TCRdb to 2017 to 2019). As for the study more broadly: According to a later analysis, one platform produced both the roughly 120 validation repertoires and the 620 or so repertoires of the first cohort. High-throughput TCR immunosequencing, statistical association of individual TCRs with disease status, and machine learning were combined to predict cytomegalovirus infection status. The study aimed to test whether signatures of past pathogen exposure could be identified by cataloging public T cell receptors. In addition to the first cohort of roughly 700 subjects, a separate validation cohort of approximately 120 different subjects was used. The investigation overall reported the following: In vitro tests confirmed that a few of the cytomegalovirus-associated TCR beta chains recognize cytomegalovirus antigens. Most TCR sequences were observed very rarely across donors, whereas some public TCRs were present in many individuals. The study gave a list of roughly 150 TCR beta chains associated with cytomegalovirus. A later analysis had no HLA typing for the validation cohort, so co-occurrence there was scored across all 120 or so repertoires. The classifier was reported to diagnose cytomegalovirus status with high specificity and sensitivity in both the original and validation cohorts. According to the authors, the approach could potentially be generalized to other disease states and immunological phenotypes. Of the cluster scores, 85% to 95% were above 0 in a later analysis, which found that TCRs clustered in the first cohort also tended to co-occur in the approximately 110 validation repertoires.

The library was generated by the immunoSEQ multiplex PCR assay. In the paper's pipeline: To diagnose cytomegalovirus status from the catalog of TCR beta chain sequences, a statistical classification framework was built. The table comes from immuneACCESS by way of TCRdb, which keeps in-frame sequences with V and J called. Part of the clones is missing from these tables; in studies checked, under half for an unresolved V gene and the rest for unknown reasons. From that table come the V and J calls and clone size; the DNA was used to work out D and trimming. For this sample there are approximately 150,000 clones; roughly 89% appear just once. 4.5% of the sample belongs to the ten largest clones. The donors belonged to the validation cohort of approximately 130 subjects, which was separate from the approximately 700-subject first cohort. Of note for this clone: Its antigen remains unidentified. The sample holds no much larger clone one base away, and base qualities are not on file.

V is trimmed back by 6 bases and J by 8 bases, and the junction contains 7 bases that no gene match accounts for. Spanning cysteine to phenylalanine, the CDR3 consists of 12 amino acids. Of the read, only the CDR3 DNA is kept; its 36 bases are in frame from base 1. In the germline V gene, CDR1 corresponds to SGHRS and CDR2 to YFSETQ. Sequencing was performed on PBMCs. The chain joins TRBV5-1 to TRBJ1-2; the junction holds 7 bases that match TRBD1. The clonotype was recovered from a young man in good health and CMV-seropositive. The DNA is as follows: TGCGCCAGCAAAGAGGGGGCGGGAGGCTACACCTTC. Translated, it reads CASKEGAGGYTF.